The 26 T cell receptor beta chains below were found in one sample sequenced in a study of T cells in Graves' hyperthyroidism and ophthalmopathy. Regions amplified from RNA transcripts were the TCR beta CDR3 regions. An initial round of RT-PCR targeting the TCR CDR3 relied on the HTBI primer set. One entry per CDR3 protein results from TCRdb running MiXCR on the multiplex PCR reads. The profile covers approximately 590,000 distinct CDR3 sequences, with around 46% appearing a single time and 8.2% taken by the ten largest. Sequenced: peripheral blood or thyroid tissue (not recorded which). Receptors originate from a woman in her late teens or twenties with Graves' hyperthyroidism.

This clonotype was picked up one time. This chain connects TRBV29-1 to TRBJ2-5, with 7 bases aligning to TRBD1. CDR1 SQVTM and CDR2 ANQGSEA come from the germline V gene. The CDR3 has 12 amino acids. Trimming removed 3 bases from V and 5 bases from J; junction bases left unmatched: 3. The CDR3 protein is CSVETGWETQYF. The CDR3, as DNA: TGCAGCGTTGAGACAGGGTGGGAGACCCAGTACTTC.

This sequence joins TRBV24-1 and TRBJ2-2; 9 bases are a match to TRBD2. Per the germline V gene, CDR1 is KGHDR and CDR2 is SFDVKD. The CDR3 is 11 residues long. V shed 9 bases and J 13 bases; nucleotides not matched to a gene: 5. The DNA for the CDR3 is TGTGCCACCTCAAAAGCGGGAGGGCTGTTTTTT. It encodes CATSKAGGLFF.

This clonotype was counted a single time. CDR3 amino acids: CASSFGTGGDYEQYF. The CDR3 DNA reads as TGTGCCAGCAGTTTCGGGACAGGGGGGGACTACGAGCAGTACTTC. This chain links TRBV27 with TRBJ2-7, with TRBD1 identical over 11 bases. Per germline, CDR1 MNHEY and CDR2 SMNVEV (reference sequence). After removal of 3 bases from V and 3 bases from J, the junction contained 4 bases not matched to a gene. The CDR3 has 15 residues.

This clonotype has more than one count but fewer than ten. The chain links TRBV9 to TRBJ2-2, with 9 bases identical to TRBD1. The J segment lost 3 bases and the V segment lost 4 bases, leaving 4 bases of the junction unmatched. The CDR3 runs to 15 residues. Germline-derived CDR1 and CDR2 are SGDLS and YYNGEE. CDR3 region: CASSPRTGDTGELFF. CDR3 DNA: TGTGCCAGCAGCCCTAGGACAGGGGACACCGGGGAGCTGTTTTTT.

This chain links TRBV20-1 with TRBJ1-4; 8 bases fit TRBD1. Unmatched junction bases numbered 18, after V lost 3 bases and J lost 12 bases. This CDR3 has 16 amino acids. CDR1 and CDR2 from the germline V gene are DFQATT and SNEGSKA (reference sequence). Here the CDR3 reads CSASMAGGVRNEELFF. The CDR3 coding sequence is TGCAGTGCTAGTATGGCAGGGGGCGTAAGGAACGAAGAACTGTTTTTT.

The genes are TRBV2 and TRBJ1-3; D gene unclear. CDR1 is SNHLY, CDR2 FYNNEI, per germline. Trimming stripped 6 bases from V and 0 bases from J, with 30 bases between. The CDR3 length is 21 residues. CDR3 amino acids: CASSLAVRTGSSPFSGNTIYF. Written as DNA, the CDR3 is TGTGCCAGCAGCTTAGCGGTGCGGACGGGTTCTAGTCCCTTCTCTGGAAACACCATATATTTT.

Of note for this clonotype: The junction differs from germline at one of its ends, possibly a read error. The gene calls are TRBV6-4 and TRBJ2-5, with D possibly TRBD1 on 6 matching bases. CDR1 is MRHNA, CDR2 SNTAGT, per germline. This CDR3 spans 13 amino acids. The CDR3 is CATSAGPRGTQYF. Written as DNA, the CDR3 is TGTGCCACCAGTGCTGGGCCCAGGGGGACCCAGTACTTC.

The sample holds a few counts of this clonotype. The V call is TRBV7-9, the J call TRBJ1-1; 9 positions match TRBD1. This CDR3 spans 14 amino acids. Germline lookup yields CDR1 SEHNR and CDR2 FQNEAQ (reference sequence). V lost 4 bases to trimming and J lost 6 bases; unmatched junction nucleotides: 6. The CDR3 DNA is TGTGCCAGCAGCTCGCCTACAGGGGGCTCTGAAGCTTTCTTT. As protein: CASSSPTGGSEAFF.

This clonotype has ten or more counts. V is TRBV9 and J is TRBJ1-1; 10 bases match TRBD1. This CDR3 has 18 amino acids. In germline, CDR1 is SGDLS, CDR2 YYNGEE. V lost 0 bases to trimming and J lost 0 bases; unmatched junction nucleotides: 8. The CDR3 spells CASSVAHGTGELNTEAFF. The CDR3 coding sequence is TGTGCCAGCAGCGTAGCTCACGGGACAGGGGAGTTGAACACTGAAGCTTTCTTT. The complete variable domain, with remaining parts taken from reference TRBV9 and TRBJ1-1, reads DSGVTQTPKHLITATGQRVTLRCSPRSGDLSVYWYQQSLDQGLQFLIQYYNGEERAKGNILERFSAQQFPDLHSELNLSSLELGDSALYFCASSVAHGTGELNTEAFFGQGTRLTVV.

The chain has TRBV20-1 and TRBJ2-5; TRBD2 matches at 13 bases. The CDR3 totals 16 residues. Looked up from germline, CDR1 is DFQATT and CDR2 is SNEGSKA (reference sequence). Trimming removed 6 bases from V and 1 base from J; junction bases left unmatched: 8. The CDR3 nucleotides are TGCAGTGCCCTAGGACTAGCGGGAGCAGGCCAAGAGACCCAGTACTTC. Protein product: CSALGLAGAGQETQYF.

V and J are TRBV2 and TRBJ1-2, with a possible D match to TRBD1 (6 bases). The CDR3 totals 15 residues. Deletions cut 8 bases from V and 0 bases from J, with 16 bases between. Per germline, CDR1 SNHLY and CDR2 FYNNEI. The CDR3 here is CASRSGTPTNYGYTF. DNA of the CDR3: TGTGCCAGCCGCTCCGGGACACCTACTAACTATGGCTACACCTTC. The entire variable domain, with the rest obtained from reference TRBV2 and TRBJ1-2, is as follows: EPEVTQTPSHQVTQMGQEVILRCVPISNHLYFYWYRQILGQKVEFLVSFYNNEISEKSEIFDDQFSVERPDGSNFTLKIRSTKLEDSAMYFCASRSGTPTNYGYTFGSGTRLTVV.

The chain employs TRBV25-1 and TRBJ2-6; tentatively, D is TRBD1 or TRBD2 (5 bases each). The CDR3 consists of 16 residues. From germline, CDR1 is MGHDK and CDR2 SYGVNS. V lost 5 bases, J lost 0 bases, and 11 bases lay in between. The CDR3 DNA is TGTGCCAGCAGTCCAACCGGGACCTCTGGGGCCAACGTCCTGACTTTC. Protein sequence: CASSPTGTSGANVLTF.

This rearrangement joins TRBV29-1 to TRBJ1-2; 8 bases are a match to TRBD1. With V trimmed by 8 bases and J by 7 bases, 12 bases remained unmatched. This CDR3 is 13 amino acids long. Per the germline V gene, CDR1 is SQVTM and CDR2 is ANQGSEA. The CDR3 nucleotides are TGCAGCTTGGAGGGACAGGCTAGCAGTGGCTACACCTTC. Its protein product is CSLEGQASSGYTF.

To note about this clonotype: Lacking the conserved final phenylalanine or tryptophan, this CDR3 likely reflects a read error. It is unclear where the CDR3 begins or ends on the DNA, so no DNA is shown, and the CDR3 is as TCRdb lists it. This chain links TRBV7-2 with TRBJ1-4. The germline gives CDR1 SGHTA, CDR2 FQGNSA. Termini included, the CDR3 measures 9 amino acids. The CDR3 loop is CASSLGARG.

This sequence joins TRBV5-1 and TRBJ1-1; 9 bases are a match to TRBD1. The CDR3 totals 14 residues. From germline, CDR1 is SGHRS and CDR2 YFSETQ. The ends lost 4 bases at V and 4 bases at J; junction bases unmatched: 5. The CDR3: CASSPLTGGTEAFF. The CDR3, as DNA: TGCGCCAGCAGCCCCCTGACAGGGGGCACTGAAGCTTTCTTT.

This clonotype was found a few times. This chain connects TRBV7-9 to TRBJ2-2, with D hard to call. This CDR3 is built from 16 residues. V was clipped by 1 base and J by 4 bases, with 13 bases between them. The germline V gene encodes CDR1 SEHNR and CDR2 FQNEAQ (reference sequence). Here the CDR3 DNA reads TGTGCCAGCAGCTTAGGGCGATTAGCTGCCACCGGGGAGCTGTTTTTT. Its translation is CASSLGRLAATGELFF. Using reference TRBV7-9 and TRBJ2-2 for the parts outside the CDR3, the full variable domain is DTGVSQNPRHKITKRGQNVTFRCDPISEHNRLYWYRQTLGQGPEFLTYFQNEAQLEKSRLLSDRFSAERPKGSFSTLEIQRTEQGDSAMYLCASSLGRLAATGELFFGEGSRLTVL.

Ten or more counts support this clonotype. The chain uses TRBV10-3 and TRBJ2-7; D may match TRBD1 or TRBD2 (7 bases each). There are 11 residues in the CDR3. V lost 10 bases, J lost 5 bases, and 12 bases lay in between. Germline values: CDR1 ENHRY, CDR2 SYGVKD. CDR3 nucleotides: TGTGCCACAGGGGGGGGCCACGAGCAGTACTTC. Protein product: CATGGGHEQYF.

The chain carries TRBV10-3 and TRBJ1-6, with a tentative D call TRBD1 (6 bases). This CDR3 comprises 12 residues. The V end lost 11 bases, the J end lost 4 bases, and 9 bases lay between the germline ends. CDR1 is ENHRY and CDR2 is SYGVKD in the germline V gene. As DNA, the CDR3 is TGTGCCCGGGACATATATAATTCACCCCTCCACTTT. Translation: CARDIYNSPLHF.

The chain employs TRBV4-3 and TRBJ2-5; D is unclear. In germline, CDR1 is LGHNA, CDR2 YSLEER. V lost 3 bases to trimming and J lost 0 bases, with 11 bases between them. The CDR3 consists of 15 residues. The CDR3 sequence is CASSQPSGNQETQYF. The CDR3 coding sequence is TGCGCCAGCAGCCAGCCCTCAGGAAACCAAGAGACCCAGTACTTC.

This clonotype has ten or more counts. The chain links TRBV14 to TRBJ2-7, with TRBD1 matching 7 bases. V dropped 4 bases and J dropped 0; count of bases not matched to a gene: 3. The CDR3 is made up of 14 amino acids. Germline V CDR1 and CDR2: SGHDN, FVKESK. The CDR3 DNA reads TGTGCCAGCAGCCTCCGGGACAGCTCCTACGAGCAGTACTTC. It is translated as CASSLRDSSYEQYF.

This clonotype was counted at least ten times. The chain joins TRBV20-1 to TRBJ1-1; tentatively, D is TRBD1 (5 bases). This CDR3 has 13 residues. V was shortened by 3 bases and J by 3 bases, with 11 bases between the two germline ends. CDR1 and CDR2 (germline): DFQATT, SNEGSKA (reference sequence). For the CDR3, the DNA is TGCAGTGCTAGCCGGGACTGGCACACTGAAGCTTTCTTT. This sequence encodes CSASRDWHTEAFF.

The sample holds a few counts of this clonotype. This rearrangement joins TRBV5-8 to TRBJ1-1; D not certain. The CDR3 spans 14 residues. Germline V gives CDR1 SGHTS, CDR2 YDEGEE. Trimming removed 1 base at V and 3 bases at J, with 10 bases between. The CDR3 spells CASSLMAVDTEAFF. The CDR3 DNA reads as TGTGCCAGCAGCTTGATGGCCGTGGACACTGAAGCTTTCTTT.

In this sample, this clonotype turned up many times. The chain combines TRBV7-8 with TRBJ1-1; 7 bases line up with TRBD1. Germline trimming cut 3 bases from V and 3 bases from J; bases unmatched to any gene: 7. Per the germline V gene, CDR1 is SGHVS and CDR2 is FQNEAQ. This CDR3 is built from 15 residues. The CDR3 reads CASSLGLGGDTEAFF. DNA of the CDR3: TGTGCCAGCAGCTTGGGTTTAGGGGGCGACACTGAAGCTTTCTTT. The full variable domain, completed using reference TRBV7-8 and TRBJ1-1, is GAGVSQSPRYKVAKRGQDVALRCDPISGHVSLFWYQQALGQGPEFLTYFQNEAQLDKSGLPSDRFFAERPEGSVSTLKIQRTQQEDSAVYLCASSLGLGGDTEAFFGQGTRLTVV.

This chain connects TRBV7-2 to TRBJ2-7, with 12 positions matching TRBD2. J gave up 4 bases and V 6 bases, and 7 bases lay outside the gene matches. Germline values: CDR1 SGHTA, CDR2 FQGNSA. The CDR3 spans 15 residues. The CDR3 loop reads CASSLSGTSGYEQYF. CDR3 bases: TGTGCCAGCAGTTTATCCGGGACTAGCGGGTACGAGCAGTACTTC.

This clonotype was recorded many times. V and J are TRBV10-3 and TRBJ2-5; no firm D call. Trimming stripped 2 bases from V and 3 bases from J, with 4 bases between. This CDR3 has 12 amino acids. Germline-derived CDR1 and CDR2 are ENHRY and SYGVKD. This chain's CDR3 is CAISEEEETQYF. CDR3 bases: TGTGCCATCAGTGAGGAAGAAGAGACCCAGTACTTC.

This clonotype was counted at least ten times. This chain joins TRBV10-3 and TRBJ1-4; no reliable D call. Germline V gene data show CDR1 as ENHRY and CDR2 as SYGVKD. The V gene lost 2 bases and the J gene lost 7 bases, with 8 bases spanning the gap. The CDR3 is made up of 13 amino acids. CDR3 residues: CAISEDTGEKLFF. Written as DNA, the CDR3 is TGTGCCATCAGTGAGGACACTGGTGAAAAACTGTTTTTT.